This TCR beta chain originates from a study of T cells in Graves' hyperthyroidism and ophthalmopathy. Amplification yielded TCR beta CDR3 regions, with RNA transcripts as the source. With the HTBI primer set, the TCR CDR3 went through a first round of RT-PCR. TCRdb reprocessed the multiplex PCR reads via MiXCR and lists one record per CDR3 protein. The profile shows about 610,000 distinct CDR3 sequences, roughly 14% of them singletons. There are 14 residues in the CDR3. V was shortened by 6 bases and J by 4 bases, with 13 bases between the two germline ends. Germline V gives CDR1 SNHLY, CDR2 FYNNEI. J is TRBJ1-3 and V is TRBV2; a possible D gene is TRBD1 (6 bases). The sequencing input was blood. This clonotype originated in a woman aged 40-49 years with Graves' ophthalmopathy. The CDR3 DNA reads TGTGCCAGCAGACCGGGACATGACGGAAACACCATATATTTT. Amino acid sequence: CASRPGHDGNTIYF.